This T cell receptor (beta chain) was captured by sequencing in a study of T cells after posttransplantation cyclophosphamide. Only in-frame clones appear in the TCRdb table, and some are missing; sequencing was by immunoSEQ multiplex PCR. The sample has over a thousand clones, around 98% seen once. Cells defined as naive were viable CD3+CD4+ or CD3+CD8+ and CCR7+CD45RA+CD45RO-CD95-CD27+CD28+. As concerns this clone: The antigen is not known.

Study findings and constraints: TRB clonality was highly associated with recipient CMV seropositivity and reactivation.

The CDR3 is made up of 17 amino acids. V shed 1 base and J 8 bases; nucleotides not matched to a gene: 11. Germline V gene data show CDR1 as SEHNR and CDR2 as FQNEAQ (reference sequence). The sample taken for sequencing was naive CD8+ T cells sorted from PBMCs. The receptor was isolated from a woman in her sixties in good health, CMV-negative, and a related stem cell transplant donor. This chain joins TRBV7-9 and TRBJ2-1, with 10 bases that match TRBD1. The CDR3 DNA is TGTGCCAGCAGCTTAGATTTCGTGGGACAGGGGCTCGATGAGCAGTTCTTC. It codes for CASSLDFVGQGLDEQFF.